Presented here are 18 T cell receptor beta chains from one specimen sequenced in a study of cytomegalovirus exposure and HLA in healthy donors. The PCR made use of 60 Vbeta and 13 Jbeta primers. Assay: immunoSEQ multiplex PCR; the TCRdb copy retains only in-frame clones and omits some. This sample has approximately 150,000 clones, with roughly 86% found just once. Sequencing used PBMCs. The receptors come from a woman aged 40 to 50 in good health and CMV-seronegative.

CDR3: CASSTGQGGGYTF. Written as DNA, the CDR3 is TGTGCCAGCAGCACGGGACAGGGTGGTGGCTACACCTTC. J is TRBJ1-2 and V is TRBV6-6; TRBD1 aligns across 9 bases. The junction had 6 bases not matched to a gene; V was cut back by 6 bases and J by 7 bases. The V gene's germline CDR1 is MNHNY and CDR2 SVGAGI (reference sequence). This CDR3 contains 13 residues.

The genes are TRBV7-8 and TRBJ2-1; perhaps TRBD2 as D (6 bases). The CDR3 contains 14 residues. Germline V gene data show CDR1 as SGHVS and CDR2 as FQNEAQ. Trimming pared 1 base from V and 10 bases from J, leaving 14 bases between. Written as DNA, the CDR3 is TGTGCCAGCAGCTTAGGGCCTTCGGCGGGGGAGCAGTTCTTC. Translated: CASSLGPSAGEQFF.

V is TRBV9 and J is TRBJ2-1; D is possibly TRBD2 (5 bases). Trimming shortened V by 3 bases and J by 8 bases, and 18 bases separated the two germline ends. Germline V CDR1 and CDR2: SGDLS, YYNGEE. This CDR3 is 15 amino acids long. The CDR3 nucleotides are TGTGCCAGCAGCGACCCCCGGCTAGCCGGGGATGAGCAGTTCTTC. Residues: CASSDPRLAGDEQFF. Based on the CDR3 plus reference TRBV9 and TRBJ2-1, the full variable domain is DSGVTQTPKHLITATGQRVTLRCSPRSGDLSVYWYQQSLDQGLQFLIQYYNGEERAKGNILERFSAQQFPDLHSELNLSSLELGDSALYFCASSDPRLAGDEQFFGPGTRLTVL.

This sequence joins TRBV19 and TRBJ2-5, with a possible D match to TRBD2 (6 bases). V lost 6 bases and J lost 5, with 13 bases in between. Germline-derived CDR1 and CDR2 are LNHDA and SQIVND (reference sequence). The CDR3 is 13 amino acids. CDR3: CASRSQAGETQYF. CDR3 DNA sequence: TGTGCCAGTAGAAGCCAGGCGGGGGAGACCCAGTACTTC.

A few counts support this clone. CDR3 coding DNA: TGTGCCAGCAGCTCGGACAGGGAGGATGAAAAACTGTTTTTT. This translates into CASSSDREDEKLFF. The chain recombines TRBV5-8 with TRBJ1-4, with 8 bases identical to TRBD1. V trimming: 3 bases; J trimming: 6 bases; junction bases outside the gene matches: 4. The CDR3 loop spans 14 amino acids. Germline V gene lookup returns CDR1 SGHTS and CDR2 YDEGEE.

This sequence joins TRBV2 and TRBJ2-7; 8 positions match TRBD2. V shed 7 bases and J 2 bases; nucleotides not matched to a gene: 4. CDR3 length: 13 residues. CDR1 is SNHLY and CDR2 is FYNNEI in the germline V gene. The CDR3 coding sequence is TGTGCCAGCACCGGGACTAGGACCTACGAGCAGTACTTC. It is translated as CASTGTRTYEQYF.

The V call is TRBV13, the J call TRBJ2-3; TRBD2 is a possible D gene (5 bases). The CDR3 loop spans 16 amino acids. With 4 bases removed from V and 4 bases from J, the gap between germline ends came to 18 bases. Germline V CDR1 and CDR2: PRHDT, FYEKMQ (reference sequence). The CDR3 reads CASSSAATAYADTQYF. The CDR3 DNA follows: TGTGCCAGCAGCTCAGCGGCCACAGCCTACGCAGATACGCAGTATTTT. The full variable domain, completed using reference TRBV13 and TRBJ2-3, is AAGVIQSPRHLIKEKRETATLKCYPIPRHDTVYWYQQGPGQDPQFLISFYEKMQSDKGSIPDRFSAQQFSDYHSELNMSSLELGDSALYFCASSSAATAYADTQYFGPGTRLTVL.

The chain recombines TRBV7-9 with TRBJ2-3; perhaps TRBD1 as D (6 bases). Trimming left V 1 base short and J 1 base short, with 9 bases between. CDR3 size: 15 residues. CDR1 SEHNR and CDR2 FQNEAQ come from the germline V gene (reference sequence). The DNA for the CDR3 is TGTGCCAGCAGCTTAGTTTCAGGGGGCACAGATACGCAGTATTTT. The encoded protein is CASSLVSGGTDTQYF.

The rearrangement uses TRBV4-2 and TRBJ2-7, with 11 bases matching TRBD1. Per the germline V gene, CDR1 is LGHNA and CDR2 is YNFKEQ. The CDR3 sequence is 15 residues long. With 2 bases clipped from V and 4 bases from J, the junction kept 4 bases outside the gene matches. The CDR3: CASSQLGTGGYEQYF. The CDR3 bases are TGTGCCAGCAGCCAACTTGGGACAGGGGGTTACGAGCAGTACTTC.

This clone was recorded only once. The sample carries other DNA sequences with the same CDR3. CDR3 residues: CASSWGQGAGNEQFF. CDR3 DNA sequence: TGTGCCAGCAGCTGGGGACAGGGGGCGGGTAATGAGCAGTTCTTC. The chain couples TRBV7-7 to TRBJ2-1, with 12 bases identical to TRBD1. This CDR3 spans 15 amino acids. V lost 4 bases, J lost 7 bases, and 5 bases stayed unmatched. CDR1 SSHAT and CDR2 FNYEAQ come from the germline V gene (reference sequence).

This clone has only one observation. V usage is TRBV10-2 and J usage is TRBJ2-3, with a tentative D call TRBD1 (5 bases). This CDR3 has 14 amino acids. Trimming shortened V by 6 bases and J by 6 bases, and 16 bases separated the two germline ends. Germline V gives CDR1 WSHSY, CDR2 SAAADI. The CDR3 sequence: CASRIWGPTDTQYF. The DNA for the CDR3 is TGCGCCAGCAGGATTTGGGGCCCGACGGATACGCAGTATTTT.

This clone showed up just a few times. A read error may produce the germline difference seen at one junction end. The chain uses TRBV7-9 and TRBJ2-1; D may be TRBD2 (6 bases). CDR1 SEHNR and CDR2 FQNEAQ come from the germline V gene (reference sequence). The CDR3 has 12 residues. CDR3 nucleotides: TGTTCCAGCAGCTGGGACTCCAATGAGCAGTTCTTC. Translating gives CSSSWDSNEQFF.

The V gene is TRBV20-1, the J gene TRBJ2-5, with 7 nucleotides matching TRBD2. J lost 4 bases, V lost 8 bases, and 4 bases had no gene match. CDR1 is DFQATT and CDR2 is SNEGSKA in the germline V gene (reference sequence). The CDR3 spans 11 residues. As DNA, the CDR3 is TGCAGTATGAGGGAGGGAGAGACCCAGTACTTC. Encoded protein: CSMREGETQYF.

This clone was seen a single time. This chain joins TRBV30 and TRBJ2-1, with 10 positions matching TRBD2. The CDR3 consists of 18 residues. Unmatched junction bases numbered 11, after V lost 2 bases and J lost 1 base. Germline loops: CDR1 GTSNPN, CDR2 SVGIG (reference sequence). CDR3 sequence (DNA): TGTGCCTGGAGTCCTCGTGGAGCGGGAGGGCCATCCTACAATGAGCAGTTCTTC. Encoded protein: CAWSPRGAGGPSYNEQFF.

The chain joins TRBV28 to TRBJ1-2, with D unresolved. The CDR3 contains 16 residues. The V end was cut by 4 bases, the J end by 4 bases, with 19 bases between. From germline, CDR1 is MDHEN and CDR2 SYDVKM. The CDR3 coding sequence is TGTGCCAGCAGTTCACCCCTCCGGGGTTCGAGCTATGGCTACACCTTC. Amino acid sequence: CASSSPLRGSSYGYTF.

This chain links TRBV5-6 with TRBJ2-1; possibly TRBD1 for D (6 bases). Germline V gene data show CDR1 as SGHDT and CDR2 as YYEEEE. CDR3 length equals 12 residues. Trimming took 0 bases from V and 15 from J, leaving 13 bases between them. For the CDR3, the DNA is TGTGCCAGCAGCTTGGGAGGGGACATGTCGTTCTTC. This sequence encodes CASSLGGDMSFF.

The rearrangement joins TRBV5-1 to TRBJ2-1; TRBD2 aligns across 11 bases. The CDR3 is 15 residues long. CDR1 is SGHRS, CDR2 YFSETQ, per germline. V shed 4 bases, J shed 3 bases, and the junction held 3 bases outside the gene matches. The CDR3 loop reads CASSRTSGSYNEQFF. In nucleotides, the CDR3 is TGCGCCAGCAGCCGTACTAGCGGGAGCTACAATGAGCAGTTCTTC.

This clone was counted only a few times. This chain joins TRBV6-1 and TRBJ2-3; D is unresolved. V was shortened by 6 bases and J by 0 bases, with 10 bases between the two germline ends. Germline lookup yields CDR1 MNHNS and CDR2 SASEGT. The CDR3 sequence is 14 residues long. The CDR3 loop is CASREMMSTDTQYF. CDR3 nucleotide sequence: TGTGCCAGCAGGGAGATGATGAGCACAGATACGCAGTATTTT.